One sample yielded the 31 T cell receptor beta chains listed below, sequenced in a study of shared clonotypes between healthy human individuals. Only in-frame clones appear in the TCRdb table, and some are missing; sequencing was by immunoSEQ multiplex PCR. The table includes roughly 1 million clones, 65% to 80% detected once. The sequenced material came from memory CD4+ T cells sorted from blood. Subset denoted: CD45RA-negative fraction. These receptors all stem from a man aged 18 to 30 in good health.

The chain combines TRBV28 with TRBJ1-1, with a possible D match to TRBD1 (6 bases). The V end was cut by 5 bases, the J end by 0 bases, with 19 bases between. This CDR3 contains 17 residues. Germline V gene lookup returns CDR1 MDHEN and CDR2 SYDVKM. CDR3 in amino acids: CASSLLRTAIMNTEAFF. The CDR3, as DNA: TGTGCCAGCAGTCTGCTTAGGACAGCGATAATGAACACTGAAGCTTTCTTT.

This chain links TRBV29-1 with TRBJ1-1; 9 nucleotides agree with TRBD1. Germline trimming cut 5 bases from V and 0 bases from J; bases unmatched to any gene: 13. Germline CDR1 reads SQVTM; CDR2 reads ANQGSEA. The CDR3 has 17 amino acids. The CDR3 nucleotides read TGCAGCGTTCTGGGACAGGGAGGAATCCTGATGAACACTGAAGCTTTCTTT. This codes for CSVLGQGGILMNTEAFF.

This sequence joins TRBV12-2 and TRBJ1-5; no DNA check was done on the table's D call, TRBD1. TRBV12-2 is a listed pseudogene. The CDR3 covers 14 residues. As DNA, the CDR3 is TGTGCAAGTCGCTTAGTCCCAGGAAATCAGCCCCAGCATTTT. This translates into CASRLVPGNQPQHF.

The chain combines TRBV6-1 with TRBJ1-2; a possible D gene is TRBD1 (6 bases). The germline gives CDR1 MNHNS, CDR2 SASEGT. CDR3 length equals 13 residues. V was pared by 4 bases and J by 2 bases, with 8 bases between. In DNA form, the CDR3 reads TGTGCCAGCAGTGGACAGGACAACTATGGCTACACCTTC. Its protein is CASSGQDNYGYTF.

The chain uses TRBV5-1 and TRBJ2-4, with 8 bases lining up with TRBD1. The germline gives CDR1 SGHRS, CDR2 YFSETQ. The CDR3 has 14 amino acids. V lost 0 bases to trimming and J lost 8 bases; unmatched junction nucleotides: 4. The CDR3 region is CASSLGTGRDIQYF. CDR3 sequence (DNA): TGCGCCAGCAGCTTGGGGACAGGGAGAGACATTCAGTACTTC.

The CDR3: CASSPGLKNSGNTIYF. In DNA, the CDR3 is TGTGCCAGCTCACCGGGCTTAAAGAACTCTGGAAACACCATATATTTT. The gene calls are TRBV18 and TRBJ1-3; D is undetermined. CDR3 length: 16 amino acids. Looked up from germline, CDR1 is KGHSH and CDR2 is LQKENI. Trimming shortened V by 3 bases and J by 0 bases, and 12 bases separated the two germline ends. The complete variable domain, with remaining parts taken from reference TRBV18 and TRBJ1-3, reads NAGVMQNPRHLVRRRGQEARLRCSPMKGHSHVYWYRQLPEEGLKFMVYLQKENIIDESGMPKERFSAEFPKEGPSILRIQQVVRGDSAAYFCASSPGLKNSGNTIYFGEGSWLTVV.

V usage is TRBV11-2 and J usage is TRBJ2-1, with D perhaps TRBD2 (7 bases). CDR1 is SGHAT and CDR2 is FQNNGV in the germline V gene. The CDR3 has 16 residues. V gave up 5 bases and J gave up 7 bases, with 21 bases separating them. The CDR3 sequence: CASSREAGIRGNEQFF. The DNA of the CDR3 is TGTGCCAGCAGCCGGGAGGCGGGGATTAGGGGGAATGAGCAGTTCTTC.

The genes are TRBV7-3 and TRBJ2-7; D unclear. Germline assignment: CDR1 SGHTA and CDR2 FQGTGA. V dropped 5 bases and J dropped 8 bases, with 19 bases sitting between them. The CDR3 contains 14 residues. CDR3 sequence (DNA): TGTGCCAGCAGCCCGAAAATCGACTCCTTTAAGCAGTACTTC. Translating it yields CASSPKIDSFKQYF.

There are a few counts of this clone. The gene calls are TRBV7-9 and TRBJ1-1; no reliable D call. Germline lookup yields CDR1 SEHNR and CDR2 FQNEAQ (reference sequence). V lost 5 bases and J lost 4, with 11 bases in between. CDR3 length: 13 amino acids. CDR3 coding DNA: TGTGCCAGCAGCCGGGAATCGGGCACTGAAGCTTTCTTT. It yields the protein CASSRESGTEAFF.

The chain uses TRBV5-6 and TRBJ2-7; 7 bases fit TRBD1. From germline, CDR1 is SGHDT and CDR2 YYEEEE. Trimming cost V 1 base and J 0 bases; bases outside gene matches: 13. The CDR3 extends over 18 amino acids. The CDR3 reads CASSLLGQIVEDSYEQYF. DNA for the CDR3: TGTGCCAGCAGCTTGTTGGGACAGATCGTTGAAGACTCCTACGAGCAGTACTTC.

The rearrangement links TRBV25-1 to TRBJ2-4, with D tentatively TRBD1 (5 bases). This CDR3 is built from 13 residues. Between the trimmed V and J ends, which lost 4 bases and 9 bases, there was a span of 13 bases. Germline lookup yields CDR1 MGHDK and CDR2 SYGVNS. For the CDR3, the DNA is TGTGCCAGCAGTGGACAGAGGTCACGCATTCAGTACTTC. Protein sequence: CASSGQRSRIQYF.

The chain carries TRBV6-5 and TRBJ1-2; D is unclear. The CDR3 has 14 amino acids. In germline, CDR1 is MNHEY, CDR2 SVGAGI. The germline V and J ends were trimmed by 2 bases and 0 bases, with 7 bases remaining between them. The CDR3 bases are TGTGCCAGCAGTTACGGCAGTTCTAACTATGGCTACACCTTC. Its protein product is CASSYGSSNYGYTF.

The table lists this clone with a count of one. The J gene is TRBJ1-1, the V gene TRBV11-2; possible D gene TRBD1, 6 bases. Germline V gene sequence: CDR1 SGHAT, CDR2 FQNNGV. The CDR3 length is 15 residues. Trimming cost V 2 bases and J 1 base, with 11 bases left between them. CDR3: CASSLSRGGNTEAFF. Here the CDR3 DNA reads TGTGCCAGCAGCTTATCCAGAGGGGGGAACACTGAAGCTTTCTTT.

The chain links TRBV27 to TRBJ2-7, with 7 bases identical to TRBD2. In germline, CDR1 is MNHEY, CDR2 SMNVEV (reference sequence). V dropped 3 bases and J dropped 6; count of bases not matched to a gene: 8. The CDR3 has 14 amino acids. The CDR3 coding sequence is TGTGCCAGCAGTTTTGCGGGGGTTCAAGCCGAGCAGTACTTC. Its translation is CASSFAGVQAEQYF.

Notes on this clone: Other DNA variants within this sample encode the same CDR3. V is TRBV2 and J is TRBJ2-3; 11 positions agree with TRBD2. The CDR3 extends over 16 amino acids. Per germline, CDR1 SNHLY and CDR2 FYNNEI. Trimming removed 5 bases from V and 0 bases from J; junction bases left unmatched: 4. The CDR3 protein is CASSLRTSGSTDTQYF. The CDR3 DNA reads TGTGCCAGCAGTTTACGGACTAGCGGGAGCACAGATACGCAGTATTTT.

This chain connects TRBV19 to TRBJ1-1, with 7 bases matching TRBD1. The CDR3 totals 14 residues. With 3 bases clipped from V and 4 bases from J, the junction kept 5 bases outside the gene matches. Germline assignment: CDR1 LNHDA and CDR2 SQIVND (reference sequence). DNA for the CDR3: TGTGCCAGTAGTATCTCAGGGGGGGTCACTGAAGCTTTCTTT. Translated, it gives CASSISGGVTEAFF.

This chain joins TRBV7-3 and TRBJ1-2; D remains ambiguous. Trimming took 1 base from V and 2 from J, leaving 8 bases between them. Germline CDR1 reads SGHTA; CDR2 reads FQGTGA. The CDR3 runs 14 residues. DNA for the CDR3: TGTGCCAGCAGCTTAAATCAACAGAACTATGGCTACACCTTC. Translation: CASSLNQQNYGYTF.

This clone was recorded once. This chain uses TRBV4-3 with TRBJ1-2; 7 positions agree with TRBD1. V trimming: 1 base; J trimming: 4 bases; junction bases outside the gene matches: 3. CDR3 length: 14 amino acids. In germline, CDR1 is LGHNA, CDR2 YSLEER. CDR3 coding DNA: TGCGCCAGCAGCCAAGCACAGGGGCCCTATGGCTACACCTTC. Encoded protein: CASSQAQGPYGYTF.

J is TRBJ1-1 and V is TRBV6-1; D call uncertain. The CDR3 length is 15 residues. Between the trimmed V and J ends, which lost 6 bases and 4 bases, there was a span of 18 bases. The V gene's germline CDR1 is MNHNS and CDR2 SASEGT. DNA for the CDR3: TGTGCCAGCAGGTCGACGGTGGACCTTATCACTGAAGCTTTCTTT. Translation gives CASRSTVDLITEAFF.

The chain couples TRBV7-3 to TRBJ2-5, with 12 bases fitting TRBD2. Germline V lookup: CDR1 SGHTA, CDR2 FQGTGA. This CDR3 spans 16 amino acids. With 5 bases clipped from V and 1 base from J, the junction kept 5 bases outside the gene matches. DNA for the CDR3: TGTGCCAGCAGCCCCGGACTAGCGGGGATCCAAGAGACCCAGTACTTC. This gives the protein CASSPGLAGIQETQYF.

The chain is built from TRBV11-2 and TRBJ2-1; D is unresolved. The CDR3 has 14 amino acids. With 1 base removed from V and 3 bases from J, the gap between germline ends came to 7 bases. The germline V gene encodes CDR1 SGHAT and CDR2 FQNNGV. The DNA of the CDR3 is TGTGCCAGCAGCTTAGTTCGCTTCTACAATGAGCAGTTCTTC. This codes for CASSLVRFYNEQFF.

The V and J genes are TRBV18 and TRBJ2-6, with D tentatively TRBD1 (6 bases). Trimming removed 5 bases at V and 1 base at J, with 9 bases between. The CDR3 contains 15 residues. The germline V gene encodes CDR1 KGHSH and CDR2 LQKENI. The CDR3, as DNA: TGTGCCAGCTCAGTAGGGACATCTGGGGCCAACGTCCTGACTTTC. As protein: CASSVGTSGANVLTF.

The chain is built from TRBV18 and TRBJ2-5; TRBD1 matches at 7 bases. The J segment lost 5 bases and the V segment lost 3 bases, leaving 6 bases of the junction unmatched. The CDR3 spans 14 residues. Germline assignment: CDR1 KGHSH and CDR2 LQKENI. The CDR3: CASSPMTGRETQYF. CDR3 coding DNA: TGTGCCAGCTCACCCATGACAGGGCGGGAGACCCAGTACTTC. The full variable domain, with the rest looked up from reference TRBV18 and TRBJ2-5, is NAGVMQNPRHLVRRRGQEARLRCSPMKGHSHVYWYRQLPEEGLKFMVYLQKENIIDESGMPKERFSAEFPKEGPSILRIQQVVRGDSAAYFCASSPMTGRETQYFGPGTRLLVL.

V is TRBV7-9 and J is TRBJ2-5, with 11 bases that match TRBD1. The CDR3 runs 15 residues. Per germline, CDR1 SEHNR and CDR2 FQNEAQ (reference sequence). With 5 bases clipped from V and 3 bases from J, the junction kept 5 bases outside the gene matches. The CDR3 bases are TGTGCCAGCAGCCGGAGGGACAGGGGGAAAGAGACCCAGTACTTC. This translates into CASSRRDRGKETQYF. Looking up the rest from reference TRBV7-9 and TRBJ2-5 gives the full variable domain: DTGVSQNPRHKITKRGQNVTFRCDPISEHNRLYWYRQTLGQGPEFLTYFQNEAQLEKSRLLSDRFSAERPKGSFSTLEIQRTEQGDSAMYLCASSRRDRGKETQYFGPGTRLLVL.

CDR3: CASRDRALLGNEKLFF. The CDR3 nucleotides are TGTGCCAGCAGGGACAGGGCCCTACTGGGGAATGAAAAACTGTTTTTT. J is TRBJ1-4 and V is TRBV2, with 8 nucleotides matching TRBD1. The CDR3 runs 16 residues. Germline V lookup: CDR1 SNHLY, CDR2 FYNNEI. Trimming cost V 6 bases and J 5 bases; bases outside gene matches: 11.

This chain joins TRBV19 and TRBJ2-5; TRBD1 agrees at 8 bases. This CDR3 has 13 residues. Germline V gene data show CDR1 as LNHDA and CDR2 as SQIVND (reference sequence). V shed 6 bases, J shed 3 bases, and the junction held 3 bases outside the gene matches. The CDR3 reads CASRPTGEETQYF. The CDR3, as DNA: TGTGCCAGTAGACCGACAGGGGAAGAGACCCAGTACTTC.

The chain uses TRBV2 and TRBJ2-5; D unclear. There are 13 residues in the CDR3. Trimming removed 5 bases from V and 2 bases from J, with 9 bases in between. CDR1 and CDR2 (germline): SNHLY, FYNNEI. The CDR3 loop reads CASSSALQETQYF. In nucleotides, the CDR3 is TGTGCCAGCAGTAGCGCACTGCAAGAGACCCAGTACTTC.

This chain uses TRBV7-2 with TRBJ2-7, with TRBD2 matching 8 bases. The J segment lost 2 bases and the V segment lost 5 bases, leaving 11 bases of the junction unmatched. Germline-derived CDR1 and CDR2 are SGHTA and FQGNSA. The CDR3 is made up of 16 amino acids. CDR3 bases: TGTGCCAGCAGCCGTTGGGAGGGGACTAGGGCCTACGAGCAGTACTTC. Protein: CASSRWEGTRAYEQYF.

V usage is TRBV6-6 and J usage is TRBJ2-7; 7 bases agree with TRBD2. This CDR3 has 15 amino acids. Trimming at V came to 7 bases and at J to 3 bases, leaving 12 bases not matched to a gene. The germline V gene has CDR1 MNHNY and CDR2 SVGAGI (reference sequence). The DNA of the CDR3 is TGTGCCAGCACTGGGGCAGCGGGGAACCTCTACGAGCAGTACTTC. Amino acids: CASTGAAGNLYEQYF.

The CDR3 sequence: CASSLRRTGIGSNQPQHF. CDR3 coding DNA: TGTGCCAGCAGCCTTCGTAGGACAGGCATCGGGAGCAATCAGCCCCAGCATTTT. The gene calls are TRBV5-6 and TRBJ1-5; 7 bases align to TRBD1. Unmatched junction bases numbered 14, after V lost 4 bases and J lost 1 base. This CDR3 is 18 amino acids long. Looked up from germline, CDR1 is SGHDT and CDR2 is YYEEEE.

Of note for this clone: This sample includes further DNA sequences coding for the same CDR3. The chain uses TRBV6-1 and TRBJ2-7; D not certain. The germline V gene encodes CDR1 MNHNS and CDR2 SASEGT. The CDR3 extends over 12 amino acids. V was cut by 4 bases and J by 4 bases, with 8 bases left in between. This CDR3 reads CASSGQTYEQYF. The CDR3 nucleotides read TGTGCCAGCAGTGGACAAACTTACGAGCAGTACTTC.